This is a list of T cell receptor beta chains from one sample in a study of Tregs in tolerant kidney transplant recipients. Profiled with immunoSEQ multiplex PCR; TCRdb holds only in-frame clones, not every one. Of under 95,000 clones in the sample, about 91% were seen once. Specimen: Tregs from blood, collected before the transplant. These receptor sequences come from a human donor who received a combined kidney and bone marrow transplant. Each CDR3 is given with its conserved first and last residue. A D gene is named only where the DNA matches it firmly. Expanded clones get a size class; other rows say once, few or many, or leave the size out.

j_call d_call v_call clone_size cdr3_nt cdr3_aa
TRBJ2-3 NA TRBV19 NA TGTGCCAGTAGTAACCGACAGACTAGCACAGATACGCAGTATTTT CASSNRQTSTDTQYF
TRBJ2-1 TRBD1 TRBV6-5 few TGTGCCAGCAGTTACGGAGACAGGGGGAAGTTCTTC CASSYGDRGKFF
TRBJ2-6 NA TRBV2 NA TGTGCCAGCCAGGATCTTGGGGCCAACGTCCTGACTTTC CASQDLGANVLTF
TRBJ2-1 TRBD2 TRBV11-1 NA TGTGCCAGCAGCAAATCCGGGACTAGCGGGGCGGGTGAGCAGTTCTTC CASSKSGTSGAGEQFF
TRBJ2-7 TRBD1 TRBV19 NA TGTGCCAGTAGTCGGGACAGGGGCTACGAGCAGTACTTC CASSRDRGYEQYF
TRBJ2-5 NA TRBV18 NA TGTGCCAGCTCACCAAGGACGGAAGAGACCCAGTACTTC CASSPRTEETQYF
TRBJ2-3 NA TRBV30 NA TGTGCCTGGCAGCGGGCCACCACAGATACGCAGTATTTT CAWQRATTDTQYF
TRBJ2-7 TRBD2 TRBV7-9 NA TGTGCCAGCAGCTTAGCCGGGACTAGCCTCGAGCAGTACTTC CASSLAGTSLEQYF
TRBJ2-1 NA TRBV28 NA TGTGCCAGCAGATTACTCCCCAGCACAATATCCTACAATGAGCAGTTCTTC CASRLLPSTISYNEQFF
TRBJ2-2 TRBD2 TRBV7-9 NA TGTGCCAGCAGTTATGCGGGAGGGCCGACCGGGGAGCTGTTTTTT CASSYAGGPTGELFF
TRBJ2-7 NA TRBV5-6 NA TGTGCCAGCAGCTTTGGCGAATACGAGCAGTACTTC CASSFGEYEQYF
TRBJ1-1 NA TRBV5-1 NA TGCGCCAGCAGCCCGGGTGAAGGGAACACTGAAGCTTTCTTT CASSPGEGNTEAFF
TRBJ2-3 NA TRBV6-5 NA TGTGCCAGCAGCTCCCCTAGCACAGATACGCAGTATTTT CASSSPSTDTQYF